A selection of T cell receptor beta chains follows, all from one sample in a study of T cell repertoires in cytomegalovirus infection. A single record per CDR3 protein comes from TCRdb applying MiXCR to the reads. The repertoire holds around 750,000 distinct CDR3 sequences, with roughly 33% as singletons. These receptors have no identified antigens. The material sequenced was cultured CD8+ T cells from PBMCs, taken from culture after CMV antigen stimulation. These receptors were taken from a human donor in good health (CMV status not recorded). Some clones in this sample may be carry-over from other donors' samples. Each CDR3 is given with its conserved first and last residue. The D gene is left open where the match is weak. Rows may omit the clone size; those that give it use once, few, many or a size class.

D gene	V gene	J gene	clone size	CDR3 DNA	CDR3 protein
.	TRBV20-1	TRBJ1-2	few	TGCAGTGCTAGACCTCCGAGGGGGGGCTACACCTTC	CSARPPRGGYTF
.	TRBV27	TRBJ1-1	.	TGTGCCAGCAGTTTATTTGGCACCACTGAAGCTTTCTTT	CASSLFGTTEAFF
TRBD1	TRBV29-1	TRBJ1-1	few	TGCAGCGTTTTTACAGGGGGCGCGGACACTGAAGCTTTCTTT	CSVFTGGADTEAFF
TRBD1	TRBV29-1	TRBJ2-7	.	TGCAGCGTTGAAGAAGGGACAGAAGAGCAGTACTTC	CSVEEGTEEQYF
TRBD2	TRBV20-1	TRBJ2-5	.	TGCAGTGCTAGGGACGACTTAGTTAGCGGGGGGTTAGGAGAGACCCAGTACTTC	CSARDDLVSGGLGETQYF
.	TRBV19	TRBJ1-5	.	TGTGCCAGTAGTATAAGTTGGGGAGGGGATCAGCCCCAGCATTTT	CASSISWGGDQPQHF
.	TRBV7-6	TRBJ1-3	many	TGTGCCAGCAGCTTCGATCGCAGCTCTGGAAACACCATATATTTT	CASSFDRSSGNTIYF
.	TRBV19	TRBJ2-1	few	TGTGCCAGTAGTATCCCCCCTGGAGGGTACAATGAGCAGTTCTTC	CASSIPPGGYNEQFF
TRBD1	TRBV11-2	TRBJ2-1	few	TGTGCCAGCAGCCCGGGACAGGGCTATGAGCAGTTCTTC	CASSPGQGYEQFF
.	TRBV7-6	TRBJ2-2	few	TGTGCCAGCAGCCAACCGGGACACGCCCCAAGTAAAAACACCGGGGAGCTGTTTTTT	CASSQPGHAPSKNTGELFF
.	TRBV5-6	TRBJ2-2	few	TGTGCCAGCAGCTTGGGACGGCCGAACACCGGGGAGCTGTTTTTT	CASSLGRPNTGELFF
.	TRBV10-3	TRBJ2-1	few	TGTGCCATCAGTGAGTCGCGCAGAAACAATGAGCAGTTCTTC	CAISESRRNNEQFF
.	TRBV2	TRBJ1-1	.	TGTGCCAGCGGGGAGGACAGTGGGAACACTGAAGCTTTCTTT	CASGEDSGNTEAFF
TRBD1	TRBV28	TRBJ1-5	few	TGTGCCAGCAGTCCGGACAGGCCAAATCAGCCCCAGCATTTT	CASSPDRPNQPQHF
.	TRBV7-6	TRBJ2-7	many	TGTGCCAGCAGCCCGGTAAGGATGGAACCAGGGTACGAGCAGTACTTC	CASSPVRMEPGYEQYF
.	TRBV7-6	TRBJ2-2	many	TGTGCCAGCAGCTTAGCCGGGTCCTACACCGGGGAGCTGTTTTTT	CASSLAGSYTGELFF
.	TRBV20-1	TRBJ2-2	few	TGCAGTGCTAGAGTTTATAAACCGGGGGCAGGGGACACCGGGGAGCTGTTTTTT	CSARVYKPGAGDTGELFF
.	TRBV19	TRBJ2-6	few	TGTGCCAGTTCCTTCTCCGTTTTGGGCTCTGGGGCCAACGTCCTGACTTTC	CASSFSVLGSGANVLTF
.	TRBV7-9	TRBJ1-2	many	TGTGCCAGCAGCATATCGTGGGGCATAAAAGCTAACTATGGCTACACCTTC	CASSISWGIKANYGYTF
.	TRBV28	TRBJ2-1	.	TGTGCCAGCAGTTTGAGGGGATTGGATGAGCAGTTCTTC	CASSLRGLDEQFF
TRBD1	TRBV7-9	TRBJ2-5	.	TGTGCCAGCAGCACAAAGGACAGGGAAGAGACCCAGTACTTC	CASSTKDREETQYF
.	TRBV13	TRBJ2-4	.	TGTGCCAGCAGCTTAGGTGGGAACCGCGGGCAGGGTGAAAACATTCAGTACTTC	CASSLGGNRGQGENIQYF
TRBD1	TRBV7-6	TRBJ1-1	few	TGTGCCAGTCAACAGGGGAAAGGCACTGAAGCTTTCTTT	CASQQGKGTEAFF
.	TRBV6-5	TRBJ1-1	.	TGTGCCAGCAGTTACTCGGGCCCGAGTATGTGGACTGAAGCTTTCTTT	CASSYSGPSMWTEAFF
.	TRBV6-5	TRBJ1-2	few	TGTGCCAGCAGTTACTCGTCGGCATCCCTCCGCTATGGCTACACCTTC	CASSYSSASLRYGYTF
TRBD1	TRBV6-1	TRBJ2-3	few	TGTGCCAGCAGGGTCTGGGACAGTCGCACAGATACGCAGTATTTT	CASRVWDSRTDTQYF
.	TRBV11-3	TRBJ1-1	.	TGTGCCAGCAGCTTTTTACCGGGACACAAAAACACTGAAGCTTTCTTT	CASSFLPGHKNTEAFF
.	TRBV5-8	TRBJ2-7	.	TGTGCCAGCAGCTTTTCACCCATTAACGAGCAGTACTTC	CASSFSPINEQYF
TRBD2	TRBV6-1	TRBJ2-7	.	TGTGCCAGCAGTGAGGTGGGGGGGAGATCCTACGAGCAGTACTTC	CASSEVGGRSYEQYF
.	TRBV7-2	TRBJ2-7	many	TGTGCCAGCAGCTTTGGCAATTACGAGCAGTACTTC	CASSFGNYEQYF
.	TRBV27	TRBJ1-5	.	TGTGCCAGCAGTTTATCGGGCGGGGGAGATCAGCCCCAGCATTTT	CASSLSGGGDQPQHF
TRBD1	TRBV6-1	TRBJ1-1	few	TGTGCCATCCCACAGGGGGCGCTTATGAACACTGAAGCTTTCTTT	CAIPQGALMNTEAFF
.	TRBV7-6	TRBJ1-3	.	TGTGCCAGCAGCTTAGGCGGAGGGGGAATGAACACCATATATTTT	CASSLGGGGMNTIYF
.	TRBV7-6	TRBJ2-2	many	TGTGCCAGCAGCTTAGTCGGGGAAACCGGGGAGCTGTTTTTT	CASSLVGETGELFF
.	TRBV5-5	TRBJ2-1	.	TGTGCCAGCAGCTTGGAGGGTACTAGCAGGGCTGAGCAGTTCTTC	CASSLEGTSRAEQFF
.	TRBV7-8	TRBJ2-1	many	TGTGCCAGCAGCTTGTCCGATTTAGGGGGGGCGGCCTACAATGAGCAGTTCTTC	CASSLSDLGGAAYNEQFF
.	TRBV27	TRBJ1-4	.	TGTGCCAGCAGTTTATCGAGCCAGGGCGGAGAAAAACTGTTTTTT	CASSLSSQGGEKLFF
.	TRBV27	TRBJ1-6	.	TGTGCCAGCAGTTCCTTGGAAGGTTCCCTGTCCCTCCACTTT	CASSSLEGSLSLHF
.	TRBV7-6	TRBJ1-6	few	TGTGCCAGCAGCTTAGAGTCACCCGGACATTCACCCCTCCACTTT	CASSLESPGHSPLHF
TRBD2	TRBV19	TRBJ2-1	.	TGTGCCAGTAGTACATCTAGCGGTGGGAGCTCCTACAATGAGCAGTTCTTC	CASSTSSGGSSYNEQFF
.	TRBV29-1	TRBJ2-4	many	TGCAGCGTATGGGGCTCCGTTACATCTCGCACCAAAAACATTCAGTACTTC	CSVWGSVTSRTKNIQYF
.	TRBV6-5	TRBJ1-1	.	TGTGCCAGCAGCCCGGTCCCTTTGAACACTGAAGCTTTCTTT	CASSPVPLNTEAFF
.	TRBV20-1	TRBJ2-7	.	TGCAGTGCTAGAGTACTGGCCTCCTACGAGCAGTACTTC	CSARVLASYEQYF
TRBD1	TRBV19	TRBJ1-5	few	TGTGCCAGTAGGCGACAGGGGGCTAGGCAGCCCCAGCATTTT	CASRRQGARQPQHF
.	TRBV6-4	TRBJ1-1	few	TGTGCCAGCAGTTACAGGGCTGGCACTGAAGCTTTCTTT	CASSYRAGTEAFF
.	TRBV7-2	TRBJ2-5	many	TGTGCCAGCAGCTTAGATATCTCCCTTTTGCGAGAGACCCAGTACTTC	CASSLDISLLRETQYF
.	TRBV7-9	TRBJ2-5	many	TGTGCCAGCAGCTTAGCGAGCGGGCAAGAGACCCAGTACTTC	CASSLASGQETQYF
.	TRBV27	TRBJ1-1	few	TGTGCCAGTCTTGGGGGGGGTGTGAACACTGAAGCTTTCTTT	CASLGGGVNTEAFF
TRBD1	TRBV7-2	TRBJ2-5	many	TGTGCCAGCAGCTTAGAAGGGACAGGAGCGTACCAAGAGACCCAGTACTTC	CASSLEGTGAYQETQYF
.	TRBV6-2/TRBV6-3	TRBJ1-1	.	TGTGCCAGCAGTTACCCCCGATTATCCCCAGGGACTGAAGCTTTCTTT	CASSYPRLSPGTEAFF